This TCR beta chain emerged from a study of blood T cell repertoires in COVID-19. Overall study: Specimens from acute and convalescent COVID-19 originated in the United States, Italy and Spain.

The CDR3 is 18 amino acids. Germline CDR1 reads SGDLS; CDR2 reads YYNGEE. Trimming cost V 4 bases and J 3 bases; bases outside gene matches: 8. Original analysis: By means of reference gene primer amplification, nucleated cell counts were estimated. Some clones are missing from TCRdb's copy, which holds only in-frame ones; the method was immunoSEQ multiplex PCR. That table gives V, J and clone size, and the DNA gave D and trimming. Of about 280,000 clones listed, 88% are singletons. Participants came from roughly 25 US areas, aged roughly 18 to 95 years. J is TRBJ2-1 and V is TRBV9, with 15 nucleotides matching TRBD2. The material sequenced was PBMCs or T cells enriched from blood (not recorded which). The clonotype comes from a woman aged 25 to 39 who had recovered from COVID-19. In DNA, the CDR3 is TGTGCCAGCAGCCCAAACAGGACTAGCGGGAGGGACTACAATGAGCAGTTCTTC. Amino acid sequence: CASSPNRTSGRDYNEQFF.